This T cell receptor beta chain was documented in a study of T cell repertoires in cytomegalovirus infection. Across the whole study: Both a matching HLA type and CMV infection were indicated by public TCR beta signatures. Whole-study results and caveats: Carriage of CMV together with the relevant HLA was identifiable through cumulative public TCR beta family frequency. In two of eight donors, the top clonotype was HLA-C-restricted CMV-specific.

In its sample, this clonotype was seen many times. Its antigen is undetermined. Trimming shortened V by 1 base and J by 3 bases, and 9 bases separated the two germline ends. This CDR3 is 14 amino acids long. Germline V lookup: CDR1 SGHVS, CDR2 FNYEAQ. From the reads, TCRdb called clonotypes with MiXCR, one entry per CDR3 protein. The table lists about 310,000 distinct CDR3 sequences, 9.6% of them singletons. The specimen sequenced was PBMCs. This TCR came from a human donor in good health (CMV status not recorded). Some clones in this sample may be carry-over from other donors' samples. The J gene is TRBJ2-5, the V gene TRBV7-6; D possibly corresponds to TRBD2 (6 bases). CDR3 residues: CASSLVWGEETQYF. The CDR3 coding sequence is TGTGCCAGCAGCTTAGTTTGGGGGGAAGAGACCCAGTACTTC.